This T cell receptor (beta chain) is from a study of CD8 T cells in Susac syndrome. Findings and caveats of the study: TCR sequencing and HLA analysis covered a relatively small number of individuals.

The CDR3 totals 11 residues. Trimming removed 0 bases at V and 4 bases at J, with 4 bases between. Germline CDR1 reads GTSNPN; CDR2 reads SVGIG (reference sequence). Of note for this clonotype: Its antigen is still unknown.

Reverse transcription of roughly 0.45 to 1 ug RNA was carried out with random hexamers. TCRdb fed the immunoSEQ multiplex PCR reads into MiXCR, producing one record per CDR3 protein. The table records around 270,000 distinct CDR3 sequences, roughly 85% of them present only once. This receptor was taken from a human donor with multiple sclerosis. Sequencing was performed on CD8+ T cells from PBMCs. The chain combines TRBV30 with TRBJ2-7, with D hard to call. The CDR3 DNA sequence: TGTGCCTGGAGTGTAGTTTACGAGCAGTACTTC. It translates to CAWSVVYEQYF. Combining the CDR3 with reference TRBV30 and TRBJ2-7 gives the whole variable domain SQTIHQWPATLVQPVGSPLSLECTVEGTSNPNLYWYRQAAGRGLQLLFYSVGIGQISSEVPQNLSASRPQDRQFILSSKKLLLSDSGFYLCAWSVVYEQYFGPGTRLTVT.